The following is a TCR beta chain sequence with its context. No antigen is known for it. This entry belongs to a study of blood T cells in healthy people across ages. The authors ran a second PCR of about 6 to 12 cycles using a sample-barcoded 5' primer and a J-beta primer mix. TCRdb re-called the 5' RACE reads with MiXCR, one entry per CDR3 protein. Among around 870,000 distinct CDR3 sequences listed, 29% were seen once. Study outcomes and limitations: Those diversity estimates obtained from one million T cells were thought to be underestimates.

Germline assignment: CDR1 SGHTA and CDR2 FQGNSA. The CDR3 runs 15 residues. The receptor comes from a woman aged 80 or older in good health. The specimen sequenced was blood. The J gene is TRBJ2-5, the V gene TRBV7-2, with 7 bases identical to TRBD2. TRBJ2-1 matches the DNA end more closely, so the J call is doubtful. DNA of the CDR3: TGTGCCAGCAGCTTAGCGACTAGCACCAGAGAGACCCAGTTCTTC. Translated, it gives CASSLATSTRETQFF.